These 2 T cell receptor beta chains originate from one sample sequenced in a study of blood T cell repertoires in COVID-19. Using immunoSEQ multiplex PCR, the repertoire was profiled, and TCRdb retains in-frame clones only, with some absent. The data contain under 45,000 clones, around nine tenths of them singletons. Sequencing was performed on peripheral blood. Receptors originate from a man in his forties with COVID-19, enrolled during active disease.

The V gene is TRBV24-1, the J gene TRBJ2-1, with 8 nucleotides matching TRBD1. Germline CDR1 is KGHDR and CDR2 is SFDVKD. The CDR3 loop spans 15 amino acids. The J segment lost 0 bases and the V segment lost 6 bases, leaving 3 bases of the junction unmatched. CDR3 sequence reads: CATSRQGYSYNEQFF. Here the CDR3 DNA reads TGTGCCACCAGTCGACAGGGGTACTCCTACAATGAGCAGTTCTTC.

The chain carries TRBV6-5 and TRBJ2-5; the match to TRBD1 covers 8 bases. Germline loops: CDR1 MNHEY, CDR2 SVGAGI. Losses at the gene ends were 5 bases for V and 5 bases for J; bases not matched to a gene: 10. The CDR3 spans 15 residues. CDR3 coding DNA: TGTGCCAGCAGTCATGGATCAGGGGGCAGGGAGACCCAGTACTTC. Amino acids: CASSHGSGGRETQYF.